This TCR beta chain was identified during a study of blood T cell repertoires in COVID-19. CDR1 and CDR2 from the germline V gene are MDHEN and SYDVKM. J was trimmed by 1 base and V by 5 bases; bases with no gene match: 7. The CDR3 sequence is 15 residues long. Clones were sequenced by immunoSEQ multiplex PCR, and TCRdb holds only the in-frame ones, with some missing. The sample contains approximately 310,000 clones, 75% to 90% of which appear only once. The chain recombines TRBV28 with TRBJ1-1, with TRBD1 matching over 7 bases. This clonotype originated in a woman aged 30 to 39 who had been exposed to COVID-19. What was sequenced was PBMCs or T cells enriched from blood (not recorded which). This CDR3 reads CASSPSTGRNTEAFF. The CDR3, as DNA: TGTGCCAGCAGTCCCTCGACAGGGCGGAACACTGAAGCTTTCTTT.